Each of the 21 T cell receptor beta chains below was sequenced from the same sample in a study of early T cells in non-severe SARS-CoV-2 infection (dated by TCRdb to the early 2020s). Receptor amplification or capture employed 5' RACE. Sequencing was carried out with a NextSeq 500. The public reads were reprocessed in TCRdb via fastp at Q25 and MiXCR, keeping in-frame beta chains. Entries are consolidated by CDR3 protein sequence, retaining the most common genes and DNA. This sample lists 75,000 to 80,000 distinct CDR3 sequences; roughly 12% were detected once. Jointly, the top ten make up around 13% of the sample. The starting material was whole blood, obtained at baseline. These receptors were taken from an adult who was a healthcare worker with PCR-confirmed SARS-CoV-2 infection or an uninfected control (not recorded which).

V and J are TRBV7-2 and TRBJ2-7, with D possibly being TRBD1 or TRBD2 (5 bases each). This CDR3 is built from 15 residues. V was shortened by 5 bases and J by 3 bases, with 17 bases between the two germline ends. Germline values: CDR1 SGHTA, CDR2 FQGNSA. This CDR3 is CASSPLPGTSYEQYF. The CDR3 DNA is TGTGCCAGCAGCCCCCTCCCCGGGACGAGCTACGAGCAGTACTTC. Combining the CDR3 with reference TRBV7-2 and TRBJ2-7 gives the whole variable domain GAGVSQSPSNKVTEKGKDVELRCDPISGHTALYWYRQSLGQGLEFLIYFQGNSAPDKSGLPSDRFSAERTGGSVSTLTIQRTQQEDSAVYLCASSPLPGTSYEQYFGPGTRLTVT.

This clonotype was detected a few times. The chain is built from TRBV6-6 and TRBJ2-3, with 11 bases matching TRBD2. V was pared by 7 bases and J by 1 base, with 10 bases of the junction left unmatched. Germline assignment: CDR1 MNHNY and CDR2 SVGAGI (reference sequence). The CDR3 runs to 17 residues. Written as DNA, the CDR3 is TGTGCCAGCACCGATTCCGCGACTAGCGGGGGCACAGATACGCAGTATTTT. This sequence encodes CASTDSATSGGTDTQYF.

There are many counts of this clonotype. The chain has TRBV11-2 and TRBJ2-7; weak D call: TRBD2 (7 bases). CDR1 and CDR2 (germline): SGHAT, FQNNGV. Between the trimmed V and J ends, which lost 8 bases and 2 bases, there was a span of 13 bases. The CDR3 extends over 13 amino acids. The CDR3 nucleotides read TGTGCCAGCTTAGGGGGACTAACCTACGAGCAGTACTTC. Translated: CASLGGLTYEQYF.

A few counts support this clonotype. The V call is TRBV25-1, the J call TRBJ1-3; D call uncertain. Deletions cut 8 bases from V and 3 bases from J, with 5 bases between. The CDR3 is 11 amino acids. The V gene's germline CDR1 is MGHDK and CDR2 SYGVNS. CDR3 protein: CASGSGNTIYF. The DNA of the CDR3 is TGTGCCAGCGGGAGTGGAAACACCATATATTTT.

This clonotype has a handful of counts. Germline is not matched at one junction end, which may reflect a read error. The chain employs TRBV25-1 and TRBJ1-2, with D maybe TRBD1 (6 bases). The germline gives CDR1 MGHDK, CDR2 SYGVNS. The CDR3 is 10 residues long. Written as DNA, the CDR3 is TGTGCCAGCAGTGGCCGGGACATCTACTTC. It is translated as CASSGRDIYF.

This clonotype showed up just a few times. The chain couples TRBV7-2 to TRBJ2-7; possible D gene TRBD1, 5 bases. Germline CDR1 SGHTA, CDR2 FQGNSA. V shed 5 bases and J shed 3 bases, with 11 bases lying between them. The CDR3 runs 13 residues. The CDR3 region is CASSTDTYYEQYF. The CDR3, as DNA: TGTGCCAGCAGCACGGACACCTACTACGAGCAGTACTTC.

The chain carries TRBV7-8 and TRBJ2-3; possible D gene TRBD2, 6 bases. CDR3 length: 14 residues. Germline CDR1 SGHVS, CDR2 FQNEAQ. Trimming pared 6 bases from V and 0 bases from J, leaving 10 bases between. The CDR3 here is CASRPGTSTDTQYF. The CDR3 DNA reads TGTGCCAGCAGGCCCGGGACTAGCACAGATACGCAGTATTTT.

Ten or more counts support this clonotype. The chain is built from TRBV5-1 and TRBJ2-2; D unresolved. Germline lookup yields CDR1 SGHRS and CDR2 YFSETQ. Trimming took off 2 bases at V and 2 bases at J, with 7 bases between the two ends. The CDR3 length is 14 residues. CDR3 residues: CASSLDSNTGELFF. CDR3 bases: TGCGCCAGCAGCTTAGACTCAAACACCGGGGAGCTGTTTTTT.

The sample holds many counts of this clonotype. The chain is built from TRBV5-6 and TRBJ1-6, with D possibly matching TRBD1 (5 bases). The CDR3 totals 17 residues. V was shortened by 0 bases and J by 1 base, with 11 bases between the two germline ends. Germline lookup yields CDR1 SGHDT and CDR2 YYEEEE. CDR3 DNA: TGTGCCAGCAGCTTGGTTCAGGGAGATTCCTATAATTCACCCCTCCACTTT. This translates into CASSLVQGDSYNSPLHF.

The rearrangement uses TRBV5-1 and TRBJ2-3, with a tentative D call TRBD1 (5 bases). V dropped 4 bases and J dropped 5 bases, with 8 bases sitting between them. The germline V gene encodes CDR1 SGHRS and CDR2 YFSETQ. The CDR3 totals 12 residues. The CDR3 DNA sequence: TGCGCCAGCAGCGCAGGGTTAGATACGCAGTATTTT. Translating gives CASSAGLDTQYF.

Within the sample, this clonotype is medium-sized. This rearrangement joins TRBV13 to TRBJ2-7, with 9 bases aligning to TRBD2. Germline CDR1 is PRHDT and CDR2 is FYEKMQ (reference sequence). J lost 7 bases, V lost 6 bases, and 10 bases had no gene match. CDR3 size: 14 residues. CDR3 sequence reads: CASSWRGGNREQYF. CDR3 nucleotides: TGTGCCAGCAGTTGGCGGGGGGGCAACCGTGAGCAGTACTTC.

This clonotype has a count of ten or more. This chain joins TRBV12-3 or TRBV12-4 and TRBJ1-5; the D is unclear. The CDR3 covers 12 residues. The ends were cut back, 5 bases at V and 7 bases at J, with 9 bases in the middle. The CDR3 nucleotides are TGTGCCAGCAGTGCGGGGAAACAGCCCCAGCATTTT. The encoded protein is CASSAGKQPQHF.

The J gene is TRBJ1-5, the V gene TRBV18, with D unclear. Germline CDR1 reads KGHSH; CDR2 reads LQKENI. The CDR3 contains 14 residues. Between the trimmed V and J ends, which lost 2 bases and 1 base, there was a span of 6 bases. This CDR3 reads CASSPSGSNQPQHF. CDR3 nucleotides: TGTGCCAGCTCACCATCTGGCAGCAATCAGCCCCAGCATTTT.

The gene calls are TRBV28 and TRBJ2-6; tentatively, D is TRBD1 or TRBD2 (5 bases each). This CDR3 contains 13 residues. Germline loops: CDR1 MDHEN, CDR2 SYDVKM. V was clipped by 8 bases and J by 5 bases, with 10 bases between them. This chain's CDR3 is CASGDGRANVLTF. The CDR3 DNA reads TGTGCCAGCGGGGACGGGAGGGCCAACGTCCTGACTTTC.

This clonotype was found many times. J is TRBJ1-6 and V is TRBV7-6; TRBD1 is a possible D gene (6 bases). V was cut by 3 bases and J by 9 bases, with 12 bases left in between. This CDR3 contains 14 residues. Germline CDR1 is SGHVS and CDR2 is FNYEAQ. The CDR3, as DNA: TGTGCCAGCAGCTTCCAACAGGGAGGTTCACCCCTCCACTTT. This sequence encodes CASSFQQGGSPLHF.

This clonotype was observed many times. DNA of the CDR3: TGTGCCAGCAGCCCGGGGCAGGTCGGGGAGCTGTTTTTT. Amino acid sequence: CASSPGQVGELFF. This sequence joins TRBV7-6 and TRBJ2-2; TRBD1 or TRBD2 may be the D gene (5 bases each). Trimming left V 5 bases short and J 7 bases short, with 11 bases between. This CDR3 spans 13 amino acids. Germline CDR1 and CDR2: SGHVS and FNYEAQ.

A few counts support this clonotype. The chain joins TRBV7-3 to TRBJ2-1; D unclear. Germline V CDR1 and CDR2: SGHTA, FQGTGA. This CDR3 is built from 12 residues. The germline V and J ends were trimmed by 2 bases and 7 bases, with 6 bases remaining between them. CDR3 DNA: TGTGCCAGCAGCTTATGGGGAAATGAGCAGTTCTTC. Its protein product is CASSLWGNEQFF.

This clonotype showed up just a few times. V and J are TRBV4-1 and TRBJ2-7; D unresolved. Trimming took 0 bases from V and 3 from J, leaving 6 bases between them. CDR3 length: 13 amino acids. Germline V gives CDR1 MGHRA, CDR2 YSYEKL. The CDR3 DNA reads TGCGCCAGCAGCCAAGACCCAAACTACGAGCAGTACTTC. Translated: CASSQDPNYEQYF.

This clonotype was seen at least ten times. This chain joins TRBV3-1 and TRBJ2-4; TRBD2 matches at 9 bases. Per germline, CDR1 LGHDT and CDR2 YNNKEL (reference sequence). The CDR3 spans 16 residues. The junction had 7 bases not matched to a gene; V was cut back by 0 bases and J by 7 bases. The CDR3 sequence: CASSQDPSGGRNIQYF. The DNA of the CDR3 is TGTGCCAGCAGCCAAGATCCAAGCGGGGGGCGGAACATTCAGTACTTC.

The CDR3 sequence is CASSSGQVENIQYF. CDR3 nucleotide sequence: TGTGCCAGCAGCTCGGGACAGGTAGAAAACATTCAGTACTTC. The rearrangement joins TRBV11-2 to TRBJ2-4; 8 bases map to TRBD1. This CDR3 has 14 residues. V was pared by 4 bases and J by 5 bases, with 4 bases of the junction left unmatched. Per germline, CDR1 SGHAT and CDR2 FQNNGV. The entire variable domain, with the rest obtained from reference TRBV11-2 and TRBJ2-4, is as follows: EAGVAQSPRYKIIEKRQSVAFWCNPISGHATLYWYQQILGQGPKLLIQFQNNGVVDDSQLPKDRFSAERLKGVDSTLKIQPAKLEDSAVYLCASSSGQVENIQYFGAGTRLSVL.

This clonotype showed up just a few times. This rearrangement joins TRBV5-1 to TRBJ1-1, with TRBD1 matching over 10 bases. Trimming cost V 4 bases and J 5 bases; bases outside gene matches: 8. Germline V CDR1 and CDR2: SGHRS, YFSETQ. CDR3 length equals 15 residues. CDR3 sequence reads: CASSTGTGVRTEAFF. Written as DNA, the CDR3 is TGCGCCAGCAGCACCGGGACAGGGGTGAGGACTGAAGCTTTCTTT. Drawing the rest from reference TRBV5-1 and TRBJ1-1, the complete variable domain is KAGVTQTPRYLIKTRGQQVTLSCSPISGHRSVSWYQQTPGQGLQFLFEYFSETQRNKGNFPGRFSGRQFSNSRSEMNVSTLELGDSALYLCASSTGTGVRTEAFFGQGTRLTVV.